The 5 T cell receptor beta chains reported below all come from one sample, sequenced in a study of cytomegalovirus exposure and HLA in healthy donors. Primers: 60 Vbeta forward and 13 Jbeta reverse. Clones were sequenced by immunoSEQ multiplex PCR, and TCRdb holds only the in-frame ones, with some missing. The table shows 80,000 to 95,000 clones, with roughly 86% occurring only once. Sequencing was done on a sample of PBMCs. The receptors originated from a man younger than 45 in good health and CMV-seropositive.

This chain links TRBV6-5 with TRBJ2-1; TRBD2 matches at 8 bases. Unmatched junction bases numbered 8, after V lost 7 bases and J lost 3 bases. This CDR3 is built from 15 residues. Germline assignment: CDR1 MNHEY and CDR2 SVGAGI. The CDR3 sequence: CASNTAGASYNEQFF. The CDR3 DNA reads TGTGCCAGCAACACAGCGGGAGCAAGCTACAATGAGCAGTTCTTC.

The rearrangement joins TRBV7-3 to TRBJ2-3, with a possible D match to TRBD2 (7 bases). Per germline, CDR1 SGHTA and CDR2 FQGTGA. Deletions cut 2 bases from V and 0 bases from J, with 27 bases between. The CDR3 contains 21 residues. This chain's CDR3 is CASSLWGLVRGRGRSTDTQYF. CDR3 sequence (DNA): TGTGCCAGCAGCTTATGGGGCTTGGTCCGGGGGAGGGGGAGAAGCACAGATACGCAGTATTTT.

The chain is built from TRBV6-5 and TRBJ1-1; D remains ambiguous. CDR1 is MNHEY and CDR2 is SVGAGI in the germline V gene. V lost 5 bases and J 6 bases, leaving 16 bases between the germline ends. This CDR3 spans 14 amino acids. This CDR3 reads CASSTRTGPPEAFF. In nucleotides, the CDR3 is TGTGCCAGCAGTACTAGGACCGGCCCACCTGAAGCTTTCTTT.

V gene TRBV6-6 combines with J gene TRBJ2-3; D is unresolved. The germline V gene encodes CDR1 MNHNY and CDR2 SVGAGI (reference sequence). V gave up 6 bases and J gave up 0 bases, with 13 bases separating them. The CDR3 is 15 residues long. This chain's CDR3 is CASRIAASSTDTQYF. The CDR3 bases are TGTGCCAGCAGAATAGCAGCCTCTAGCACAGATACGCAGTATTTT.

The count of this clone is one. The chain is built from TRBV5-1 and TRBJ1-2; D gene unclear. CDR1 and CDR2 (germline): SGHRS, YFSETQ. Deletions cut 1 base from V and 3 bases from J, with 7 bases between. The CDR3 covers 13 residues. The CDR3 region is CASSLYGDYGYTF. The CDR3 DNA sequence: TGCGCCAGCAGCTTGTACGGGGACTATGGCTACACCTTC.